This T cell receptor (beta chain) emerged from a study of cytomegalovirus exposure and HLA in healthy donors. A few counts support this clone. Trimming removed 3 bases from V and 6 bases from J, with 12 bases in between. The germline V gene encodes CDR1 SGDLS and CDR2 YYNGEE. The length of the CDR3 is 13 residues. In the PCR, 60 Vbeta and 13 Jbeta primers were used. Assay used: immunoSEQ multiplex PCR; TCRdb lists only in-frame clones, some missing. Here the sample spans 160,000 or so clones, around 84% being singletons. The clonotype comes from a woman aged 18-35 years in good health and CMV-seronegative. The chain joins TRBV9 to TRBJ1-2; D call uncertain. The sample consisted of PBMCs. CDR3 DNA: TGTGCCAGCAGCGCAGGTTCCCAAAATGGCTACACCTTC. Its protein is CASSAGSQNGYTF. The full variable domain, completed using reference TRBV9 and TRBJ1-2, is DSGVTQTPKHLITATGQRVTLRCSPRSGDLSVYWYQQSLDQGLQFLIQYYNGEERAKGNILERFSAQQFPDLHSELNLSSLELGDSALYFCASSAGSQNGYTFGSGTRLTVV.